This T cell receptor (beta chain) was recovered during a study of T cell changes during pregnancy in multiple sclerosis. Assay: immunoSEQ multiplex PCR; the TCRdb copy retains only in-frame clones and omits some. Found here are approximately 50,000 clones, about 90% of them singletons; the top ten hold about a tenth. Looked up from germline, CDR1 is MNHEY and CDR2 is SVGAGI. This CDR3 has 15 amino acids. With 6 bases removed from V and 4 bases from J, the gap between germline ends came to 16 bases. Sequenced material: CD8+ T cells from peripheral blood mononuclear cells, taken after pregnancy. The receptor's source is a female donor with multiple sclerosis, enrolled in a pregnancy study. The rearrangement joins TRBV6-5 to TRBJ2-1, with a possible D match to TRBD2 (7 bases). As DNA, the CDR3 is TGTGCCAGCAGCAATTACGGGGGGCCTTACAATGAGCAGTTCTTC. This gives the protein CASSNYGGPYNEQFF.